Listed here is a single T cell receptor (beta chain). Antigen specificity is unknown. The sample belongs to a study of cytomegalovirus exposure and HLA in healthy donors. Across the study: Among 150 million to 200 million T cells, an earlier analysis found roughly 100 million unique TCR beta sequences.

Findings of the study overall: Association of a missense DCLRE1C variant with TCR beta V- and J-gene trimming was reported in a later analysis.

The germline V and J ends were trimmed by 4 bases and 1 base, with 11 bases remaining between them. This CDR3 region has 15 residues. CDR1 and CDR2 (germline): LGHNA, YSLEER. The PCR was carried out with 60 Vbeta primers and 13 Jbeta primers. Generated by immunoSEQ multiplex PCR, the TCRdb table keeps only in-frame clones and is missing some. The data contain 73,000 or so clones, around 70% of them singletons. The sequencing sample was made of PBMCs. V is TRBV4-3 and J is TRBJ2-1; D uncertain. The sequence derives from a woman in her 40s in good health and CMV-seropositive. The CDR3, as DNA: TGCGCCAGCAGCCCCTTAGCCCGTTCCTACAATGAGCAGTTCTTC. This translates into CASSPLARSYNEQFF.